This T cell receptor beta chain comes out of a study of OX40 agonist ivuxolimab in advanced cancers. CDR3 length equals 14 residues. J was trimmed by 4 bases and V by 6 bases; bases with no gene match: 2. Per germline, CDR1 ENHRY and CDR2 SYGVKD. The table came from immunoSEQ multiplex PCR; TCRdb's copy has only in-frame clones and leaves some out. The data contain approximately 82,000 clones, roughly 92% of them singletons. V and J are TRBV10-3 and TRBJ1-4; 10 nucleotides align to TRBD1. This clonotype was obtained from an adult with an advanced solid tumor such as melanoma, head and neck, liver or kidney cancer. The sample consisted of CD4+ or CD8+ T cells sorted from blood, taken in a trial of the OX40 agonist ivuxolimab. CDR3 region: CAISGTGDNEKLFF. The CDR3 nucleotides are TGTGCCATCAGCGGGACAGGGGATAATGAAAAACTGTTTTTT.